One and the same sample provided the 30 T cell receptor beta chains below, sequenced in a study of T-cell reconstitution after alpha-beta-depleted transplantation in children. Library preparation (for TCRbeta) was performed with unique molecular identifiers. TCRdb re-derived calls from the PCR reads in MiXCR, one entry per CDR3 protein. The repertoire holds 250,000 to 300,000 distinct CDR3 sequences, approximately 9.6% seen once, with about 9.5% in the top ten. The material was PBMCs from the stem cell graft donor, obtained from the stem cell graft. The receptors stem from a human donor who donated a stem cell graft to a child with SCID.

Concerning this clonotype: The junction differs from germline at one of its ends, possibly a read error. J is TRBJ2-3 and V is TRBV5-1, with a possible D match to TRBD1 (5 bases). CDR3 length: 14 amino acids. Germline CDR1 SGHRS, CDR2 YFSETQ. CDR3 sequence: CASSPRQPTYTQYF. The CDR3 DNA reads as TGCGCCAGCAGCCCTAGACAGCCCACATATACGCAGTATTTT.

This clonotype was counted only a few times. The chain is built from TRBV7-2 and TRBJ2-2; D unclear. The germline V gene has CDR1 SGHTA and CDR2 FQGNSA. This CDR3 contains 14 residues. Trimming took off 6 bases at V and 6 bases at J, with 14 bases between the two ends. Written as DNA, the CDR3 is TGTGCCAGCAGATCCTTAATGGGGTCCGGGGAGCTGTTTTTT. It is translated as CASRSLMGSGELFF.

V gene TRBV3-1 combines with J gene TRBJ2-7; 8 positions match TRBD1. This CDR3 is 15 amino acids long. The germline V gene encodes CDR1 LGHDT and CDR2 YNNKEL (reference sequence). Germline trimming cut 4 bases from V and 3 bases from J; bases unmatched to any gene: 8. The CDR3 is CASSPGQDPYYEQYF. The CDR3 DNA reads as TGTGCCAGCAGCCCGGGACAGGACCCTTACTACGAGCAGTACTTC.

The chain links TRBV5-1 to TRBJ2-1, with D perhaps given as TRBD1 or TRBD2 (5 bases each). V was trimmed by 6 bases and J by 4 bases, leaving 11 bases between them. This CDR3 is 13 amino acids long. Germline V gene lookup returns CDR1 SGHRS and CDR2 YFSETQ. DNA of the CDR3: TGCGCCAGCACCCTAGAGGGGTACAATGAGCAGTTCTTC. Translation: CASTLEGYNEQFF.

This clonotype has ten or more counts. This sequence joins TRBV29-1 and TRBJ2-2; 7 bases fit TRBD2. The germline V gene encodes CDR1 SQVTM and CDR2 ANQGSEA. This CDR3 region has 16 residues. Trimming cost V 8 bases and J 1 base; bases outside gene matches: 13. CDR3 nucleotide sequence: TGCAGCTCATCTGCGGGGGAGCAAAAGAACACCGGGGAGCTGTTTTTT. It specifies CSSSAGEQKNTGELFF.

This clonotype was detected many times. The chain links TRBV25-1 to TRBJ2-4; D is possibly TRBD1 (7 bases). Germline-derived CDR1 and CDR2 are MGHDK and SYGVNS. The V end was cut by 8 bases, the J end by 3 bases, with 17 bases between. The CDR3 loop spans 15 amino acids. As DNA, the CDR3 is TGTGCCAGCGCCAGCCAGGGGGGTGGCAAAAACATTCAGTACTTC. Translation gives CASASQGGGKNIQYF.

This clonotype has a count of ten or more. The rearrangement links TRBV12-3 or TRBV12-4 to TRBJ1-1; maybe TRBD1 (5 bases). Trimming pared 0 bases from V and 8 bases from J, leaving 10 bases between. This CDR3 comprises 13 residues. This CDR3 is CASSLAFDSEAFF. CDR3 sequence (DNA): TGTGCCAGCAGTTTAGCGTTTGACAGCGAAGCTTTCTTT.

The chain is built from TRBV27 and TRBJ2-3, with 14 bases fitting TRBD2. CDR3 length: 17 residues. Germline CDR1 is MNHEY and CDR2 is SMNVEV (reference sequence). The junction had 5 bases not matched to a gene; V was cut back by 5 bases and J by 1 base. CDR3 sequence reads: CASSEPGLAGGTDTQYF. The CDR3 DNA follows: TGTGCCAGCAGTGAACCGGGACTAGCGGGGGGCACAGATACGCAGTATTTT.

The V call is TRBV12-3 or TRBV12-4, the J call TRBJ1-5; a weak D match, TRBD1 (6 bases). Trimming took off 4 bases at V and 7 bases at J, with 20 bases between the two ends. The CDR3 runs 16 residues. CDR3 loop: CASSYGGGGLGQPQHF. In nucleotides, the CDR3 is TGTGCCAGCAGTTATGGGGGTGGGGGGCTGGGCCAGCCCCAGCATTTT.

Concerning this clonotype itself: A read error is possible here, since a much larger clone lies one base away. DNA for the CDR3: TGTGCCAGCAGCGCTGGGGGAGGGAAGAACACTGAAGCTTTCTTT. It specifies CASSAGGGKNTEAFF. The V gene is TRBV12-3 or TRBV12-4, the J gene TRBJ1-1; tentatively, D is TRBD1 (5 bases). V was pared by 6 bases and J by 1 base, with 15 bases between. There are 15 residues in the CDR3.

The chain uses TRBV20-1 and TRBJ1-5; the D is unclear. CDR1 is DFQATT, CDR2 SNEGSKA, per germline (reference sequence). The CDR3 spans 12 residues. V was clipped by 4 bases and J by 3 bases, with 7 bases between them. CDR3 nucleotides: TGCAGTGCTAACCGGGTCAATCAGCCCCAGCATTTT. This translates into CSANRVNQPQHF.

This clonotype has only a few counts. The chain links TRBV15 to TRBJ2-7, with TRBD1 matching 9 bases. The ends lost 5 bases at V and 3 bases at J; junction bases unmatched: 5. Germline loops: CDR1 LNHNV, CDR2 YYDKDF (reference sequence). This CDR3 spans 14 amino acids. The CDR3 nucleotides are TGTGCCACCAGCGCGACAGGGGGTTTCTACGAGCAGTACTTC. It codes for CATSATGGFYEQYF. Based on the CDR3 plus reference TRBV15 and TRBJ2-7, the full variable domain is DAMVIQNPRYQVTQFGKPVTLSCSQTLNHNVMYWYQQKSSQAPKLLFHYYDKDFNNEADTPDNFQSRRPNTSFCFLDIRSPGLGDTAMYLCATSATGGFYEQYFGPGTRLTVT.

J is TRBJ2-3 and V is TRBV27, with D unresolved. Per the germline V gene, CDR1 is MNHEY and CDR2 is SMNVEV (reference sequence). Trimming took 0 bases from V and 0 from J, leaving 10 bases between them. The CDR3 spans 16 residues. The CDR3: CASSLSPPLSTDTQYF. The CDR3 coding sequence is TGTGCCAGCAGTTTATCGCCACCACTAAGCACAGATACGCAGTATTTT.

With regard to this clonotype: Its ends do not fully match the called genes, so a read error is possible. The rearrangement joins TRBV18 to TRBJ2-5; 8 bases map to TRBD2. The V gene's germline CDR1 is KGHSH and CDR2 LQKENI. The CDR3 is 14 residues long. The CDR3 DNA reads TGTGCCAACTCACCCGCTAGCGGGCAAGAGACCCAGTACTTC. It yields the protein CANSPASGQETQYF.

The chain uses TRBV7-8 and TRBJ1-6; D is ambiguous. Germline lookup yields CDR1 SGHVS and CDR2 FQNEAQ. This CDR3 has 13 residues. V was shortened by 1 base and J by 6 bases, with 4 bases between the two germline ends. The CDR3 here is CASSLDLNSPLHF. The CDR3 DNA sequence: TGTGCCAGCAGCTTAGACCTTAATTCACCCCTCCACTTT.

This clonotype showed up many times. This chain links TRBV3-1 with TRBJ2-1; 9 bases align to TRBD1. CDR3 length equals 17 residues. V gave up 2 bases and J gave up 0 bases; unmatched junction bases: 5. Germline V CDR1 and CDR2: LGHDT, YNNKEL (reference sequence). CDR3 DNA: TGTGCCAGCAGCCAACCGACAGGGGGTAGCTCCTACAATGAGCAGTTCTTC. Translation: CASSQPTGGSSYNEQFF.

This clonotype was observed many times. J is TRBJ1-1 and V is TRBV9; maybe TRBD1 (5 bases). CDR1 SGDLS and CDR2 YYNGEE come from the germline V gene. Trimming took 4 bases from V and 10 from J, leaving 20 bases between them. CDR3 length equals 14 residues. In DNA form, the CDR3 reads TGTGCCAGCAGCTCCCGTGGGGCCGACAGTAGAGCTTTCTTT. It codes for CASSSRGADSRAFF.

This clonotype turned up a few times. The rearrangement joins TRBV7-3 to TRBJ2-2; 7 bases line up with TRBD1. In germline, CDR1 is SGHTA, CDR2 FQGTGA. J lost 4 bases, V lost 5 bases, and 13 bases had no gene match. The CDR3 spans 17 residues. CDR3 bases: TGTGCCAGCAGCCATACGACAGGGCCGGTCAGCACCGGGGAGCTGTTTTTT. As protein: CASSHTTGPVSTGELFF.

This clonotype was counted ten times or more. The rearrangement uses TRBV9 and TRBJ2-7; no clear D. Deletions cut 0 bases from V and 2 bases from J, with 12 bases between. The CDR3 runs to 15 residues. Per germline, CDR1 SGDLS and CDR2 YYNGEE. In nucleotides, the CDR3 is TGTGCCAGCAGCGTAGACGGCACCGACACCTACGAGCAGTACTTC. Its translation: CASSVDGTDTYEQYF.

The rearrangement uses TRBV3-1 and TRBJ2-5; D uncertain. V shed 1 base and J shed 10 bases, with 1 base lying between them. There are 9 residues in the CDR3. Germline assignment: CDR1 LGHDT and CDR2 YNNKEL (reference sequence). CDR3 bases: TGTGCCAGCAGCCAAGGCCAGTACTTC. This codes for CASSQGQYF.

In this sample, this clonotype turned up once. The chain employs TRBV19 and TRBJ2-3, with 9 bases matching TRBD1. Germline CDR1 and CDR2: LNHDA and SQIVND (reference sequence). The CDR3 is 16 residues long. Unmatched junction bases numbered 7, after V lost 5 bases and J lost 1 base. The CDR3 loop reads CASSRLGTGRTDTQYF. The CDR3 nucleotides are TGTGCCAGTAGTCGACTGGGGACAGGGCGCACAGATACGCAGTATTTT.

Only a few counts were recorded for this clonotype. The rearrangement links TRBV7-9 to TRBJ2-1; a possible D gene is TRBD2 (5 bases). V gave up 3 bases and J gave up 12 bases, with 9 bases separating them. The length of the CDR3 is 11 residues. Germline lookup yields CDR1 SEHNR and CDR2 FQNEAQ (reference sequence). CDR3 nucleotide sequence: TGTGCCAGCAGCTTCGGGGTAGTGCAGTTCTTC. Amino acids: CASSFGVVQFF.

This chain uses TRBV20-1 with TRBJ2-1; D remains unclear. CDR3 size: 14 residues. CDR1 and CDR2 (germline): DFQATT, SNEGSKA (reference sequence). V was trimmed by 4 bases and J by 0 bases, leaving 10 bases between them. CDR3 sequence: CSAKVKSSYNEQFF. CDR3 sequence (DNA): TGCAGTGCTAAGGTCAAGAGCTCCTACAATGAGCAGTTCTTC.

This clonotype appeared many times. The chain carries TRBV14 and TRBJ2-1; D is perhaps TRBD1 (5 bases). Germline values: CDR1 SGHDN, CDR2 FVKESK. The length of the CDR3 is 17 residues. Trimming removed 0 bases at V and 2 bases at J, with 14 bases between. In nucleotides, the CDR3 is TGTGCCAGCAGCCAAGAGGCAGGGTTTATCACCTACAATGAGCAGTTCTTC. As protein: CASSQEAGFITYNEQFF.

V is TRBV19 and J is TRBJ2-1; D is perhaps TRBD1 (6 bases). The CDR3 contains 15 residues. V shed 3 bases and J shed 7 bases, with 16 bases lying between them. The germline CDR1 and CDR2 sequences are LNHDA and SQIVND (reference sequence). CDR3 sequence (DNA): TGTGCCAGTAGTATGATGATGGGGGCGCAGAATGAGCAGTTCTTC. Protein product: CASSMMMGAQNEQFF.

This clonotype was recorded many times. The chain joins TRBV10-3 to TRBJ2-2; TRBD2 matches 9 bases. The germline V gene has CDR1 ENHRY and CDR2 SYGVKD. V dropped 3 bases and J dropped 1; count of bases not matched to a gene: 3. CDR3 length equals 16 residues. The CDR3 loop is CAISDSAGGNTGELFF. Written as DNA, the CDR3 is TGTGCCATCAGTGATTCAGCGGGGGGGAACACCGGGGAGCTGTTTTTT.

J is TRBJ1-5 and V is TRBV6-1; D may be TRBD1 (5 bases). The germline V gene has CDR1 MNHNS and CDR2 SASEGT. V dropped 5 bases and J dropped 6 bases, with 14 bases sitting between them. The CDR3 spans 14 residues. Here the CDR3 reads CASSLGGNTQPQHF. As DNA, the CDR3 is TGTGCCAGCAGTCTCGGGGGTAATACTCAGCCCCAGCATTTT.

The genes are TRBV5-1 and TRBJ2-2, with D possibly TRBD2 on 5 matching bases. Germline lookup yields CDR1 SGHRS and CDR2 YFSETQ. V gave up 0 bases and J gave up 7 bases, with 13 bases separating them. The CDR3 is 15 residues long. CDR3: CASSLEGSGVGELFF. The CDR3 coding sequence is TGCGCCAGCAGCTTGGAGGGAAGCGGCGTCGGGGAGCTGTTTTTT.

This chain uses TRBV10-1 with TRBJ2-3, with TRBD1 matching over 9 bases. V was clipped by 4 bases and J by 2 bases; unmatched bases: 13. The CDR3 has 18 amino acids. The germline V gene has CDR1 WNHNN and CDR2 SYGVQD (reference sequence). The CDR3 DNA is TGCGCCAGCAGTGCCTCCGCGGGACAGGGACTTCTCACAGATACGCAGTATTTT. Translating gives CASSASAGQGLLTDTQYF.

The chain combines TRBV9 with TRBJ1-1; a possible D gene is TRBD1 (5 bases). Trimming shortened V by 3 bases and J by 3 bases, and 15 bases separated the two germline ends. CDR1 SGDLS and CDR2 YYNGEE come from the germline V gene. The CDR3 spans 15 residues. The CDR3 protein is CASSAPGGVDTEAFF. The CDR3 DNA reads as TGTGCCAGCAGCGCTCCCGGGGGAGTCGACACTGAAGCTTTCTTT. The full variable domain, completed using reference TRBV9 and TRBJ1-1, is DSGVTQTPKHLITATGQRVTLRCSPRSGDLSVYWYQQSLDQGLQFLIQYYNGEERAKGNILERFSAQQFPDLHSELNLSSLELGDSALYFCASSAPGGVDTEAFFGQGTRLTVV.